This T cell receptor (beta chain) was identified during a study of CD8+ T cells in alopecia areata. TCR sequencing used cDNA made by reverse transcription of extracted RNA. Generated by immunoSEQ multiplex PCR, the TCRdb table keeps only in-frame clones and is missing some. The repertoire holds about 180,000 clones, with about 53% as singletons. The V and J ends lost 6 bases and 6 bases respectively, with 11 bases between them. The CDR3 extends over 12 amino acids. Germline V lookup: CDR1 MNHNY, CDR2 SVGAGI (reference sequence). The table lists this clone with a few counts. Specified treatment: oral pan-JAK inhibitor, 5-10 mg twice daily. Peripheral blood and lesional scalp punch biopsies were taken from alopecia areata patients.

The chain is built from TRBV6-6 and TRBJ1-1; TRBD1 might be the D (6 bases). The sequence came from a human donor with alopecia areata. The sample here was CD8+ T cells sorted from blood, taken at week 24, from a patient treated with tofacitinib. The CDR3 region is CASRSGAPEAFF. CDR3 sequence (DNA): TGTGCCAGCAGGTCGGGGGCCCCTGAAGCTTTCTTT.